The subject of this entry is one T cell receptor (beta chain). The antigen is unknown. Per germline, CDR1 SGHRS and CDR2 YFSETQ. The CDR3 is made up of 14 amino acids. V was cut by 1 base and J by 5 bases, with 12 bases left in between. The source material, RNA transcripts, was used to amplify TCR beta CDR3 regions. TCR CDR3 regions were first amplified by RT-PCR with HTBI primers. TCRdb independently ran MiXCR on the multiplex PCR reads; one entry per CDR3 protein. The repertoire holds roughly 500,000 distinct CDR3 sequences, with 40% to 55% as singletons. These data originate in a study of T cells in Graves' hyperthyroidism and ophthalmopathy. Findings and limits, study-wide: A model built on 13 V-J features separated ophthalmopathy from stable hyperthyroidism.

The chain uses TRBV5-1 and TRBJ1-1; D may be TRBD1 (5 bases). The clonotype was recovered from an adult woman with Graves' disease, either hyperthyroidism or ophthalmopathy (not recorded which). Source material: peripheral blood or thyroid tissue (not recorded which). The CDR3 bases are TGCGCCAGCAGCTTGAGGCAGGGTATGACTGAAGCTTTCTTT. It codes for CASSLRQGMTEAFF.